Following are 2 T cell receptor beta chains from one sample sequenced in a study of shared clonotypes between healthy human individuals. The method was immunoSEQ multiplex PCR; TCRdb's version includes in-frame clones alone and lacks a portion of them. Seen here are 2 million to 2.5 million clones, 95% observed once, and the top ten hold approximately 0.13%. Sequencing was performed on naive CD4+ T cells sorted from blood. Subset meaning: CD45RA+ positively selected. The receptors were sampled from a man aged 18 to 30 in good health.

This chain connects TRBV28 to TRBJ1-4; tentatively, D is TRBD1 (6 bases). The CDR3 contains 16 residues. V lost 6 bases and J 4 bases, leaving 18 bases between the germline ends. CDR1 and CDR2 (germline): MDHEN, SYDVKM. The CDR3 sequence: CASSPYRGGGNEKLFF. The CDR3 DNA follows: TGTGCCAGCAGCCCCTACCGAGGAGGGGGTAATGAAAAACTGTTTTTT.

This chain uses TRBV10-2 with TRBJ1-2, with D possibly matching TRBD1 (6 bases). Trimming took off 5 bases at V and 6 bases at J, with 10 bases between the two ends. The germline V gene has CDR1 WSHSY and CDR2 SAAADI. The CDR3 runs to 12 residues. The CDR3 protein is CASSLYRDGYTF. CDR3 bases: TGCGCCAGCAGTCTTTACAGGGATGGCTACACCTTC.